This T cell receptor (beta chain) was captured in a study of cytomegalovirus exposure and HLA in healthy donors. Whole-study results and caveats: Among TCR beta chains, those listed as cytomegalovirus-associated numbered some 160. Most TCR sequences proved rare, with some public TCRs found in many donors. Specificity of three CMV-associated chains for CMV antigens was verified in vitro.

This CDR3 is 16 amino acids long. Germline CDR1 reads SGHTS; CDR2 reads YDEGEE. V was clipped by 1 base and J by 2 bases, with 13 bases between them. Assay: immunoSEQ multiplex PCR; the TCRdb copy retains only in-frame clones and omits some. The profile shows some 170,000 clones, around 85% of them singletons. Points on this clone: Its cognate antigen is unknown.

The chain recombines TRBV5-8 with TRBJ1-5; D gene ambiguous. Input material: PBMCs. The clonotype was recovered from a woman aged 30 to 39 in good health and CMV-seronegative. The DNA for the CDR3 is TGTGCCAGCAGCTTGCGAACAATCACAGGCAATCAGCCCCAGCATTTT. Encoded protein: CASSLRTITGNQPQHF.